This T cell receptor beta chain was sequenced in a study of T cells in Graves' hyperthyroidism and ophthalmopathy. For ophthalmopathy patients, the Clinical Activity Score was at least 3 and the NOSPECS grade at least 4; duration was under 3 months. Pregnant or lactating patients were excluded, as were those with uncontrolled infection or other autoimmune disease. Diagnoses rested on clinical symptoms, serum thyroxine and TRAb, thyroid ultrasound and orbital computed tomography. Fresh peripheral blood, around 9.5 ml, yielded the PBMCs. Using RNA transcripts as the source, TCR beta CDR3 regions were amplified. The HTBI primer set served for first-round RT-PCR of the TCR CDR3. TCRdb passed the multiplex PCR reads through MiXCR, listing each CDR3 protein once. The sample lists hundreds of thousands of distinct CDR3 sequences; 20% were seen once. The ends were cut back, 7 bases at V and 3 bases at J, with 16 bases in the middle. The CDR3 sequence is 14 residues long. CDR1 is SGHVS, CDR2 FNYEAQ, per germline.

This TCR derives from a man aged 35 to 55 with Graves' ophthalmopathy. V and J are TRBV7-6 and TRBJ2-7; D remains unclear. Specimen: blood. CDR3: CASIVRKSDYEQYF. In DNA, the CDR3 is TGTGCCAGCATTGTTCGTAAGTCAGACTACGAGCAGTACTTC.